This TCR beta chain was obtained from a study of T cell responses to AZD1222 COVID-19 vaccine. Trimming took 4 bases from V and 2 from J, leaving 12 bases between them. Germline CDR1 and CDR2: SGHKS and YYEKEE (reference sequence). CDR3 size: 14 residues. Using immunoSEQ multiplex PCR, the repertoire was profiled, and TCRdb retains in-frame clones only, with some absent. The repertoire includes about 150,000 clones, around nine tenths of them detected once, and about 20% sits in the top ten. As concerns this clone: Its specificity is not known.

Study outcomes and limitations: Only after the peak T cell response were repertoires sampled. The sample set comprised mostly white British donors with more females, and clonal diversity was possibly underestimated. In the spike-specific TCR repertoire, nearly half reportedly target unmutated variant regions.

This TCR was sampled from an adult in good health. J is TRBJ1-2 and V is TRBV5-5, with D possibly matching TRBD1 (6 bases). Sequenced here: peripheral blood, sampled on day 0 of AZD1222 vaccination. The CDR3 DNA reads as TGTGCCAGCAGCCCGAGGACAGAGAACTATGGCTACACCTTC. Its translation is CASSPRTENYGYTF.